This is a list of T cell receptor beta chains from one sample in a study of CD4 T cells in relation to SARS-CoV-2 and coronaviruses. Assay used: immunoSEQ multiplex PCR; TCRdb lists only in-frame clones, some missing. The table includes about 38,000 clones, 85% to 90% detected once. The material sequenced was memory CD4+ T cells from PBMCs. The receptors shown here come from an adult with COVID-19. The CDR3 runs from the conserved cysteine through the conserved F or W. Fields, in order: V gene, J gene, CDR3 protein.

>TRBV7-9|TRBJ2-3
CASSLEGARVAQYF
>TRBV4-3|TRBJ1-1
CASSQDPGLVNTEAFF
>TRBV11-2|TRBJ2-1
CASSLEGASSYNEQFF
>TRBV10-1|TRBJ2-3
CASTRPLDSTSTDTQYF
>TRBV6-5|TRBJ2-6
CASSYSGEGANVLTF
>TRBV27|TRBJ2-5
CASKTGDEETQYF
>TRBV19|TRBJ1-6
CASSIPVGGNSPLHF
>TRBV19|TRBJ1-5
CASSVSRPSNQPQHF
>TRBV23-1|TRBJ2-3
CASSHLRRITDTQYF
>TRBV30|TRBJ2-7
CAWSVRGLAGEQYF
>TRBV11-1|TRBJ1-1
CASSLGPGRLNTEAFF
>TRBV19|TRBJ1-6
CASRRDRVTSPLHF
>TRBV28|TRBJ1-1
CASSPPGVLNTEAFF
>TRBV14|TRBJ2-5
CASSQGLGETQYF
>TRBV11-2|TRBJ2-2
CASSLVRRTANTGELFF
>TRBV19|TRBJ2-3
CASSINSAVDTQYF
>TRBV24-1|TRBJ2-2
CATRSSIPGELFF
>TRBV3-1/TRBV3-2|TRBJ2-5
CASSRPSGGPQETQYF